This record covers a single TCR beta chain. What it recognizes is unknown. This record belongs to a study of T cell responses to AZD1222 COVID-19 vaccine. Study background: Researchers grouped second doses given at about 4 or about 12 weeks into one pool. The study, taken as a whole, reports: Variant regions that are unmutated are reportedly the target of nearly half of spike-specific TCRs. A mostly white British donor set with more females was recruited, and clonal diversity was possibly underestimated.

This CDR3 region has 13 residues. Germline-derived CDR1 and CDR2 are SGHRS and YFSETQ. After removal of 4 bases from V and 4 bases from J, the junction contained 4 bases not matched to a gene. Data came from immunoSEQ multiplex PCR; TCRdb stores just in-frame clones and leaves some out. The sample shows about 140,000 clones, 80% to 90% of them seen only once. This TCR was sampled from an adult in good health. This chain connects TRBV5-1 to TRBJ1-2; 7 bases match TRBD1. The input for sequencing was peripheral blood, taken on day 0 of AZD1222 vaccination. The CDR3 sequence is CASSKDRTYGYTF. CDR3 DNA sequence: TGCGCCAGCAGCAAGGACAGGACCTATGGCTACACCTTC.